Below are 18 T cell receptor beta chains sequenced from a single sample in a study of TIL therapy for anti-PD-1-resistant metastatic lung cancer. The libraries were made with immunoSEQ v3. The data were produced by immunoSEQ multiplex PCR, yet TCRdb's version contains in-frame clones alone and is incomplete. Among approximately 95,000 clones listed, 65% were seen once. The sample's time point: pre-treatment sample, taken before nivolumab and TIL therapy. Most excised metastases sampled were pleural nodules or supraclavicular lymph nodes. The sequencing here drew on tumor tissue, taken at baseline. These receptors came from a person aged 25 to 79 with non-small cell lung cancer.

This sequence joins TRBV23-1 and TRBJ2-7; 13 bases are shared with TRBD2. TRBV23-1 is known as an ORF, though its function is uncertain. This CDR3 has 17 residues. J lost 1 base, V lost 7 bases, and 10 bases had no gene match. The CDR3 here is CASTQRTSGSKSYEQYF. The CDR3 DNA reads TGCGCCAGCACACAACGGACTAGCGGGAGTAAGTCCTACGAGCAGTACTTC.

The CDR3 region has the DNA TGTGCCAGCAGGCCCGAAGGGGCCTTCTATGGCTACACCTTC. It yields the protein CASRPEGAFYGYTF. The J gene is TRBJ1-2, the V gene TRBV6-5; D may be TRBD1 (5 bases). CDR3 size: 14 residues. V shed 6 bases and J shed 4 bases, with 15 bases lying between them. Germline V gene data show CDR1 as MNHEY and CDR2 as SVGAGI.

J is TRBJ1-1 and V is TRBV11-2; D is unclear. Trimming shortened V by 0 bases and J by 8 bases, and 16 bases separated the two germline ends. This CDR3 spans 15 amino acids. Germline assignment: CDR1 SGHAT and CDR2 FQNNGV. CDR3 nucleotides: TGTGCCAGCAGCTTAGAGAGTGGCCGAACGGGAGAAGCTTTCTTT. This codes for CASSLESGRTGEAFF.

This clone was seen repeatedly, ten times or more. The rearrangement uses TRBV28 and TRBJ2-1, with TRBD2 matching 7 bases. This CDR3 has 14 amino acids. Germline V lookup: CDR1 MDHEN, CDR2 SYDVKM. V lost 3 bases and J lost 7; bases outside the gene matches: 6. The DNA for the CDR3 is TGTGCCAGCAGTTTGGGGGGGGTCGCGAATGAGCAGTTCTTC. It encodes CASSLGGVANEQFF. Based on the CDR3 plus reference TRBV28 and TRBJ2-1, the full variable domain is DVKVTQSSRYLVKRTGEKVFLECVQDMDHENMFWYRQDPGLGLRLIYFSYDVKMKEKGDIPEGYSVSREKKERFSLILESASTNQTSMYLCASSLGGVANEQFFGPGTRLTVL.

The chain employs TRBV9 and TRBJ2-3; 8 bases fit TRBD2. The junction had 13 bases not matched to a gene; V was cut back by 2 bases and J by 5 bases. The CDR3 spans 17 residues. Germline CDR1 and CDR2: SGDLS and YYNGEE. CDR3 protein: CASSVRAGGGLIDTQYF. CDR3 nucleotide sequence: TGTGCCAGCAGCGTCCGCGCGGGCGGGGGGCTCATAGATACGCAGTATTTT.

This chain joins TRBV5-4 and TRBJ2-2; the D is unclear. Trimming took off 2 bases at V and 6 bases at J, with 14 bases between the two ends. CDR3 length equals 15 residues. Per germline, CDR1 SGHNT and CDR2 YYREEE (reference sequence). The CDR3 coding sequence is TGTGCCAGCAGCTTTCCCCAAGGAATGGCCGGGGAGCTGTTTTTT. This gives the protein CASSFPQGMAGELFF. The whole variable domain, remainder taken from reference TRBV5-4 and TRBJ2-2, is ETGVTQSPTHLIKTRGQQVTLRCSSQSGHNTVSWYQQALGQGPQFIFQYYREEENGRGNFPPRFSGLQFPNYSSELNVNALELDDSALYLCASSFPQGMAGELFFGEGSRLTVL.

This clone was detected many times. The genes are TRBV5-8 and TRBJ2-1; D may be TRBD1 or TRBD2 (6 bases each). The germline gives CDR1 SGHTS, CDR2 YDEGEE. The CDR3 is made up of 14 amino acids. V was pared by 3 bases and J by 8 bases, with 15 bases between. The CDR3, as DNA: TGTGCCAGCAGCTCTCGGGGGCTGTTTTATGAGCAGTTCTTC. It codes for CASSSRGLFYEQFF.

This clone was recorded once. This sequence joins TRBV28 and TRBJ2-1, with 9 nucleotides matching TRBD2. The CDR3 runs 14 residues. Looked up from germline, CDR1 is MDHEN and CDR2 is SYDVKM. Trimming at V came to 3 bases and at J to 8 bases, leaving 5 bases not matched to a gene. The CDR3 region is CASSLVSGSYEQFF. CDR3 sequence (DNA): TGTGCCAGCAGTTTGGTTAGCGGGAGCTATGAGCAGTTCTTC.

The chain couples TRBV9 to TRBJ1-1; 9 nucleotides line up with TRBD1. The trim removed 3 bases at V and 0 bases at J, leaving 3 bases unmatched. This CDR3 contains 15 residues. Germline V gives CDR1 SGDLS, CDR2 YYNGEE. The CDR3 reads CASSATGGLNTEAFF. In DNA form, the CDR3 reads TGTGCCAGCAGCGCGACAGGGGGGTTGAACACTGAAGCTTTCTTT.

The V and J genes are TRBV4-3 and TRBJ2-1; D ambiguous. V was cut by 4 bases and J by 0 bases, with 19 bases left in between. Germline CDR1 reads LGHNA; CDR2 reads YSLEER. There are 18 residues in the CDR3. CDR3 loop: CASSRGAPGRVSYNEQFF. The CDR3 DNA follows: TGCGCCAGCAGCCGTGGTGCCCCGGGCAGAGTCTCCTACAATGAGCAGTTCTTC.

The rearrangement links TRBV6-2 or TRBV6-3 to TRBJ2-5; tentatively, D is TRBD1 (6 bases). Germline-derived CDR1 and CDR2 are MNHEY and SVGEGT. This CDR3 has 12 amino acids. The V gene lost 6 bases and the J gene lost 5 bases, with 10 bases spanning the gap. For the CDR3, the DNA is TGTGCCAGCAGCAGGGGCGGGGAGACCCAGTACTTC. Its protein is CASSRGGETQYF.

The rearrangement joins TRBV11-2 to TRBJ2-5; the match to TRBD1 covers 10 bases. Germline-derived CDR1 and CDR2 are SGHAT and FQNNGV. The V segment lost 5 bases and the J segment 1 base; nucleotides outside the gene matches: 4. This CDR3 spans 15 amino acids. CDR3 region: CASSPGQGSQETQYF. In nucleotides, the CDR3 is TGTGCCAGCAGCCCGGGACAGGGGTCCCAAGAGACCCAGTACTTC.

This clone was counted only a few times. V usage is TRBV7-8 and J usage is TRBJ2-3; D not resolved. Trimming cost V 3 bases and J 1 base, with 14 bases left between them. The CDR3 sequence is 16 residues long. CDR1 is SGHVS, CDR2 FQNEAQ, per germline. CDR3 amino acids: CASSFIPLSGTDTQYF. The DNA of the CDR3 is TGTGCCAGCAGCTTCATCCCCCTGAGCGGCACAGATACGCAGTATTTT.

The chain employs TRBV11-2 and TRBJ2-1; TRBD2 might be the D (6 bases). This CDR3 has 16 residues. CDR1 SGHAT and CDR2 FQNNGV come from the germline V gene. The V and J ends lost 5 bases and 9 bases respectively, with 23 bases between them. CDR3 in amino acids: CASSRVGDARRGEQFF. For the CDR3, the DNA is TGTGCCAGCAGCCGGGTGGGGGACGCTCGGCGGGGTGAGCAGTTCTTC. Full variable domain (remainder filled in from reference TRBV11-2 and TRBJ2-1): EAGVAQSPRYKIIEKRQSVAFWCNPISGHATLYWYQQILGQGPKLLIQFQNNGVVDDSQLPKDRFSAERLKGVDSTLKIQPAKLEDSAVYLCASSRVGDARRGEQFFGPGTRLTVL.

The chain is built from TRBV6-6 and TRBJ1-2, with D maybe TRBD1 (5 bases). The CDR3 length is 14 residues. V dropped 4 bases and J dropped 0 bases, with 9 bases sitting between them. Germline V gives CDR1 MNHNY, CDR2 SVGAGI (reference sequence). The CDR3 loop is CASSFRAANYGYTF. CDR3 sequence (DNA): TGTGCCAGCAGTTTCAGGGCTGCTAACTATGGCTACACCTTC.

The genes are TRBV7-2 and TRBJ1-2; 7 bases are shared with TRBD1. Germline V gives CDR1 SGHTA, CDR2 FQGNSA. V was pared by 5 bases and J by 8 bases, with 8 bases of the junction left unmatched. The CDR3 has 13 amino acids. CDR3 region: CASSPGQVGGYTF. The CDR3 nucleotides are TGTGCCAGCAGCCCAGGACAGGTGGGGGGCTACACCTTC.

The chain joins TRBV6-2 or TRBV6-3 to TRBJ1-5; the D is unclear. This CDR3 contains 12 residues. Germline-derived CDR1 and CDR2 are MNHEY and SVGEGT. The V gene lost 4 bases and the J gene lost 7 bases, with 8 bases spanning the gap. The CDR3 spells CASSLQLQPQHF. Written as DNA, the CDR3 is TGTGCCAGCAGTTTACAGCTACAGCCCCAGCATTTT.

Only one count was recorded for this clone. DNA for the CDR3: TGTGCCAGCAGCTTAAGTCTAGCGGGAGGGCCAGGCACAGATACGCAGTATTTT. It encodes CASSLSLAGGPGTDTQYF. The chain couples TRBV11-2 to TRBJ2-3; 12 bases are a match to TRBD2. The CDR3 contains 18 residues. Germline assignment: CDR1 SGHAT and CDR2 FQNNGV. V lost 2 bases to trimming and J lost 1 base; unmatched junction nucleotides: 7.